This T cell receptor beta chain was identified during a study of blood T cell repertoires in COVID-19. About the study: The United States, Italy and Spain supplied acute and convalescent COVID-19 samples.

The germline V gene has CDR1 SGHTA and CDR2 FQGNSA. CDR3 length: 14 residues. V trimming: 5 bases; J trimming: 7 bases; junction bases outside the gene matches: 7. As originally analysed: Amplification of reference gene primers was used by the study to estimate nucleated cell counts. TCRdb's table, derived via immunoSEQ multiplex PCR, lists solely in-frame clones and lacks some. That table supplies the V and J calls and clone size; D and trimming were determined from the DNA. The sample lists 150,000 or so clones; 80% were seen once. The study recruited people aged about 18 to 95 years across about two dozen US areas. Recovered status applied to Cohort 3 donors who had two consecutive negative PCRs. It also applied to those with clearance or with symptom resolution.

The sequenced sample was PBMCs or T cells enriched from blood (not recorded which). The gene calls are TRBV7-2 and TRBJ2-7, with 11 bases identical to TRBD1. This clonotype was obtained from an older woman who had recovered from COVID-19. The CDR3 sequence: CASSTRTGGREQYF. The CDR3, as DNA: TGTGCCAGCAGCACTCGGACAGGGGGCAGAGAGCAGTACTTC. Looking up the rest from reference TRBV7-2 and TRBJ2-7 gives the full variable domain: GAGVSQSPSNKVTEKGKDVELRCDPISGHTALYWYRQSLGQGLEFLIYFQGNSAPDKSGLPSDRFSAERTGGSVSTLTIQRTQQEDSAVYLCASSTRTGGREQYFGPGTRLTVT.